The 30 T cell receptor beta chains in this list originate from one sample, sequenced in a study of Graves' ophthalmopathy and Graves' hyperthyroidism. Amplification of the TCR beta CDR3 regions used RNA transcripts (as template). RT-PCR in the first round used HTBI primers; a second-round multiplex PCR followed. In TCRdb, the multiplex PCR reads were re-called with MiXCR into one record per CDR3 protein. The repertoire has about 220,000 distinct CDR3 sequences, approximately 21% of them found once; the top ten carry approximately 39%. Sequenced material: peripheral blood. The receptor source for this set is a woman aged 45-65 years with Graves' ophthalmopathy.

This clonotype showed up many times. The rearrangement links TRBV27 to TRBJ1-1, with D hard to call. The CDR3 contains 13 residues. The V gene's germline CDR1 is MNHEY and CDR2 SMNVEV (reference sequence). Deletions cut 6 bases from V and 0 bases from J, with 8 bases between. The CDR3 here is CASRLFVNTEAFF. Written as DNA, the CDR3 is TGTGCCAGCAGGCTTTTTGTGAACACTGAAGCTTTCTTT.

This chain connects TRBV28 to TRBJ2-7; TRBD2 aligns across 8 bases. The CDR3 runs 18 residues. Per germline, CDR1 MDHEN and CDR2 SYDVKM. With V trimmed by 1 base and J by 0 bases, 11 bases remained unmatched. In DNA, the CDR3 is TGTGCCAGCAGTTTATTACCCTTGACTAGCGCTAACTCCTACGAGCAGTACTTC. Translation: CASSLLPLTSANSYEQYF.

CDR3 amino acids: CSVESEMGYLGAPDTEAFF. The CDR3 DNA sequence: TGCAGCGTTGAATCGGAAATGGGGTATTTGGGGGCGCCGGACACTGAAGCTTTCTTT. This chain joins TRBV29-1 and TRBJ1-1, with D tentatively TRBD1 (6 bases). Germline-derived CDR1 and CDR2 are SQVTM and ANQGSEA. The CDR3 runs 19 residues. V lost 2 bases and J 3 bases, leaving 28 bases between the germline ends.

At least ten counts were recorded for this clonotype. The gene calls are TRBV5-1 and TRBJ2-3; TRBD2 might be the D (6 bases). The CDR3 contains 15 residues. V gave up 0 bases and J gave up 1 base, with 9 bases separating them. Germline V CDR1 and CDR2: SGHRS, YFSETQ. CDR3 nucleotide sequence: TGCGCCAGCAGCTTGGTTACGGGAGGCACAGATACGCAGTATTTT. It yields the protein CASSLVTGGTDTQYF. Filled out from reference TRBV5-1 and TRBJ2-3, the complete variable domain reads KAGVTQTPRYLIKTRGQQVTLSCSPISGHRSVSWYQQTPGQGLQFLFEYFSETQRNKGNFPGRFSGRQFSNSRSEMNVSTLELGDSALYLCASSLVTGGTDTQYFGPGTRLTVL.

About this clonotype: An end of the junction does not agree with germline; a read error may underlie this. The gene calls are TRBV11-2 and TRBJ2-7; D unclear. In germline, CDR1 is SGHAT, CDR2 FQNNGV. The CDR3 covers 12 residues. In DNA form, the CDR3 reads TGTGCCAGCAGCTTAGTAGTCTACAAGCAGTACTTC. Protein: CASSLVVYKQYF.

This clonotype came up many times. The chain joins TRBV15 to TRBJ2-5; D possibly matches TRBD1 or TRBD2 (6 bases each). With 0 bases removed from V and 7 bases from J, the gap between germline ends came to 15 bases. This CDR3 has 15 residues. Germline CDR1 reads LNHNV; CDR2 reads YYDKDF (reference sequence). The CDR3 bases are TGTGCCACCAGCAGAGATTTACTCAAGGGGGGGACCCAGTACTTC. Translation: CATSRDLLKGGTQYF. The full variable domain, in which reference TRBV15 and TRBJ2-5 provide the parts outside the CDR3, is DAMVIQNPRYQVTQFGKPVTLSCSQTLNHNVMYWYQQKSSQAPKLLFHYYDKDFNNEADTPDNFQSRRPNTSFCFLDIRSPGLGDTAMYLCATSRDLLKGGTQYFGPGTRLLVL.

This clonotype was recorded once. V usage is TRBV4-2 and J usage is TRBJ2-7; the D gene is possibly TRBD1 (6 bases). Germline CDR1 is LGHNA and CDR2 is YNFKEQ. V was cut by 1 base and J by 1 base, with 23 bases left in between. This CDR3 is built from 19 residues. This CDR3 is CASSQAWTSSTGRSYEQYF. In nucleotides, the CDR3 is TGTGCCAGCAGCCAAGCTTGGACCTCCTCGACAGGACGGTCCTACGAGCAGTACTTC.

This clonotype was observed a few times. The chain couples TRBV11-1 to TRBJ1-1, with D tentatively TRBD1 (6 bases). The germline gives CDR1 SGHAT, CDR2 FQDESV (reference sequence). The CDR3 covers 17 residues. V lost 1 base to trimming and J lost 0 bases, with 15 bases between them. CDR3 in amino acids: CASSLGSQGHMNTEAFF. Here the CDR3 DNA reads TGTGCCAGCAGCTTAGGGTCCCAGGGACACATGAACACTGAAGCTTTCTTT.

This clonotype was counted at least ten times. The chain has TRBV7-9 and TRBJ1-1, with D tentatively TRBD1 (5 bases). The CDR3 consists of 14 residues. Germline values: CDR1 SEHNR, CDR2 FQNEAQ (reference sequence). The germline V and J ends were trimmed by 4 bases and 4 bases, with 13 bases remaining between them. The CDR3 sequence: CASSSNQGSTEAFF. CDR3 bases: TGTGCCAGCAGCTCGAACCAGGGAAGCACTGAAGCTTTCTTT.

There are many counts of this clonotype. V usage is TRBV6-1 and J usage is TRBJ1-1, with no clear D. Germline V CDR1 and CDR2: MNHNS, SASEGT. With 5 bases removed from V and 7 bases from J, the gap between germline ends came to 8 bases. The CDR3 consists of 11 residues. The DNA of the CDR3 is TGTGCCAGCAGTCTGATTAATGAAGCTTTCTTT. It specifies CASSLINEAFF.

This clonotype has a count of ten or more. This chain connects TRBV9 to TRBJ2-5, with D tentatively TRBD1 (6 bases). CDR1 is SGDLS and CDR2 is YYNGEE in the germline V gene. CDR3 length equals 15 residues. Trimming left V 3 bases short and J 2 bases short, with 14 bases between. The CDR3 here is CASSADPDRQETQYF. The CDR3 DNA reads TGTGCCAGCAGCGCCGACCCCGACAGGCAAGAGACCCAGTACTTC.

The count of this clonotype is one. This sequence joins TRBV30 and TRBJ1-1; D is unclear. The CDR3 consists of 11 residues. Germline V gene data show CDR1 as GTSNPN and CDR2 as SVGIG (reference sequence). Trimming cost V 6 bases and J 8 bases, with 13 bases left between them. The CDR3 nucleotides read TGTGCCTGCGCCGCGGAGGACGAAGCTTTCTTT. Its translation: CACAAEDEAFF.

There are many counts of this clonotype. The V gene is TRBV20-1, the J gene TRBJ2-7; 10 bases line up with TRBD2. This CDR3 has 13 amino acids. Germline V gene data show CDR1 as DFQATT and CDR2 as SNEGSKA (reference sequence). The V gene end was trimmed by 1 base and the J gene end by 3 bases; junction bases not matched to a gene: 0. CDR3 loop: CSARGLAGYEQYF. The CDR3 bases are TGCAGTGCTAGAGGACTAGCGGGCTACGAGCAGTACTTC.

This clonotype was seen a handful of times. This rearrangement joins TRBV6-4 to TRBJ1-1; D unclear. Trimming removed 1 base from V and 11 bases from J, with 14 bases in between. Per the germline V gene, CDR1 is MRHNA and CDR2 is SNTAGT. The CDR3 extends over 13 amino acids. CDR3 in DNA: TGTGCCAGCAGTGACTTTTACCAAAACGAGGCTTTCTTT. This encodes CASSDFYQNEAFF.

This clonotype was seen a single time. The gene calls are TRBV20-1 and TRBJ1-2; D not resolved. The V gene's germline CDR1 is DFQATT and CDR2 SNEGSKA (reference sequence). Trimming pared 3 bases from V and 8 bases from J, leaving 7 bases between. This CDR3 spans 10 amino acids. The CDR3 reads CSASVRGYTF. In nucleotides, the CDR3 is TGCAGTGCTAGCGTGCGGGGCTACACCTTC.

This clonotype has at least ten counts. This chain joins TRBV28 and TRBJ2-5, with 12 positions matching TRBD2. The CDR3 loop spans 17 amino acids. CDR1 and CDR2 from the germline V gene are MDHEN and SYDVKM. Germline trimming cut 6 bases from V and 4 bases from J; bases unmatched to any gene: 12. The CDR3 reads CASRPTSGSPRGETQYF. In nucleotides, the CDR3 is TGTGCCAGCAGACCGACTAGCGGGAGCCCCCGAGGAGAGACCCAGTACTTC.

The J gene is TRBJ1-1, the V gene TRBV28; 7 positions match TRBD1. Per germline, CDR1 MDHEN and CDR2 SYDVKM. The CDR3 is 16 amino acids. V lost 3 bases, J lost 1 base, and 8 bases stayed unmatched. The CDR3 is CASSFPMTGWNTEAFF. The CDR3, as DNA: TGTGCCAGCAGTTTTCCAATGACAGGGTGGAACACTGAAGCTTTCTTT.

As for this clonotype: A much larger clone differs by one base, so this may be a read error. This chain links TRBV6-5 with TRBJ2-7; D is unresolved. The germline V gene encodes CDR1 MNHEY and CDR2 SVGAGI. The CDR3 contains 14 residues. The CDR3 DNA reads TGTGCCAGCAGTTACGAAGCTACCTCCTACGAGCGGTACTTC. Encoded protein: CASSYEATSYERYF.

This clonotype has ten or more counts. CDR3: CAVGPHTEAFF. The CDR3, as DNA: TGTGCCGTGGGGCCCCACACTGAAGCTTTCTTT. The chain uses TRBV27 and TRBJ1-1; TRBD1 is a possible D gene (5 bases). The V end lost 11 bases, the J end lost 3 bases, and 10 bases lay between the germline ends. CDR3 length equals 11 residues. CDR1 and CDR2 from the germline V gene are MNHEY and SMNVEV (reference sequence).

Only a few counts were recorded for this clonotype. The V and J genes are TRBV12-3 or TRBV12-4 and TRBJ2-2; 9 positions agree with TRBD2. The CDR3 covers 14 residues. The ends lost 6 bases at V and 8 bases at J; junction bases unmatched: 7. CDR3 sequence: CASRGTSLRGELFF. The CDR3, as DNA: TGTGCCAGCAGGGGGACTAGCCTCCGAGGGGAGCTGTTTTTT.

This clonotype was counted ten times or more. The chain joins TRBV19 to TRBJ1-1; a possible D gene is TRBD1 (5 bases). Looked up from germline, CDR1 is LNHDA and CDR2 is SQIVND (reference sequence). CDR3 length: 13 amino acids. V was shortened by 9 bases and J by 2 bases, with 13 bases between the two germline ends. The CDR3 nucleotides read TGTGCCAGCCTGGGATGGGGCAACACTGAAGCTTTCTTT. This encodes CASLGWGNTEAFF.

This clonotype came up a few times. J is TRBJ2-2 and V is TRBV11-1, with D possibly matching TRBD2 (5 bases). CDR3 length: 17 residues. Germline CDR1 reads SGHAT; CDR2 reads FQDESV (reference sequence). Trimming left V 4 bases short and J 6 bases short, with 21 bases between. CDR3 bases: TGTGCCAGCAGCTCCATTATACAACTCGGGAAATCCGGGGAGCTGTTTTTT. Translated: CASSSIIQLGKSGELFF.

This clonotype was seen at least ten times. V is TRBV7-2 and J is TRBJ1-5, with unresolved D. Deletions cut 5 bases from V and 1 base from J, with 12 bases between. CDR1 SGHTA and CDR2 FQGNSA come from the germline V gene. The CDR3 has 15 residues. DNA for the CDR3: TGTGCCAGCAGCCCCGGTACCTACAGCAATCAGCCCCAGCATTTT. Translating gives CASSPGTYSNQPQHF.

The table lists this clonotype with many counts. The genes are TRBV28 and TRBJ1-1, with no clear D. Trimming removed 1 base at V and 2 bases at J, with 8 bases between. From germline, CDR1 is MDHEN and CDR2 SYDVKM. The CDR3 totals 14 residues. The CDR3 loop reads CASSLSIVNTEAFF. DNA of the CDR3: TGTGCCAGCAGTTTATCTATAGTTAACACTGAAGCTTTCTTT.

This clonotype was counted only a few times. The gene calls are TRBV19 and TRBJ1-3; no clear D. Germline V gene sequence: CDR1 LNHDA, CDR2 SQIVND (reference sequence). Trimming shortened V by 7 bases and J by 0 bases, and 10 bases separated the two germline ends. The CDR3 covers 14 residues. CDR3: CASNFQSSGNTIYF. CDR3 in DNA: TGTGCCAGTAATTTTCAGAGCTCTGGAAACACCATATATTTT.

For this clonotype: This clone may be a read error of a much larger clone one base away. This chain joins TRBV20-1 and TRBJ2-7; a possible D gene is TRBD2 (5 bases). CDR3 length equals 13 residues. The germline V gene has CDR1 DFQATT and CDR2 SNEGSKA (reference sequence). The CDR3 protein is CSTRLPGGYEQYF. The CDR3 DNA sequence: TGCAGTACTAGACTCCCCGGTGGCTACGAGCAGTACTTC.

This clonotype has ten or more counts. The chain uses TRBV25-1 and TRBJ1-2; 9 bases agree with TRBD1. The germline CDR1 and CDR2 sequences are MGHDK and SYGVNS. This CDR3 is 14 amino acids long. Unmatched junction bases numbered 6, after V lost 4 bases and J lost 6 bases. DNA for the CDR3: TGTGCCAGCAGTGCCGGGACAGGGCGACATGGCTACACCTTC. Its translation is CASSAGTGRHGYTF.

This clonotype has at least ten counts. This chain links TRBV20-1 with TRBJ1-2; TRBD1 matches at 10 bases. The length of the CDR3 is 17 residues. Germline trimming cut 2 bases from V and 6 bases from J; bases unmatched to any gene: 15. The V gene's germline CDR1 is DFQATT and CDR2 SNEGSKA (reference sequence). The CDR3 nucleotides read TGCAGTGCTAGACTTACCGGGACAGGGGCTCAGGTGGATGGCTACACCTTC. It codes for CSARLTGTGAQVDGYTF.

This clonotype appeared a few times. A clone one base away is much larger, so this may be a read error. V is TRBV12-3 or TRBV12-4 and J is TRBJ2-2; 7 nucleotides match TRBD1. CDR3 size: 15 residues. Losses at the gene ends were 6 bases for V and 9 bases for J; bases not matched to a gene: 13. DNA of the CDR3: TGTGCCAGCAGGGAAGAGGGGGCGCGGTCCAGGGAGCTGTTTTTT. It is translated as CASREEGARSRELFF.

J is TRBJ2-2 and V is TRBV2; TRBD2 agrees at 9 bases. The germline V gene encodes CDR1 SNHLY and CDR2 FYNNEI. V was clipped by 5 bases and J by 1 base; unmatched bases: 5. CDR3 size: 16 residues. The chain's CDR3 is CASSPDSGGNTGELFF. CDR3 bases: TGTGCCAGCAGTCCCGATAGCGGGGGGAACACCGGGGAGCTGTTTTTT.